The 3 T cell receptor beta chains listed next were all sequenced from one sample in a study of T-cell reconstitution after alpha-beta-depleted transplantation in children (dated by TCRdb to the mid-2010s). Library creation used PCR. The reads were generated on an Illumina HiSeq 2500. Molecular barcoding was employed in the preparation of TCR libraries, with unique molecular identifiers being used to normalize TCRbeta repertoire quantification. TCRdb handled the public reads itself, with Q25 trimming in fastp and clone calling in MiXCR, and kept productive beta chains. One record per CDR3 amino acid sequence lists the most common genes and DNA. This sample gives roughly 500,000 distinct CDR3 sequences in total; roughly a tenth of them show up just once. About 2% of the sample is taken by the ten largest. The treatment or condition label, as the study defines it: allogeneic hematopoietic cell transplantation with graft depleted of TCRalphabeta T cells and CD19 B cells.

The sequenced sample was PBMCs, obtained before TCRalphabeta/CD19-depleted stem cell transplant. Receptors originate from a child younger than 10 with inherited bone marrow failure, due to receive a stem cell transplant.

This clonotype was observed at least ten times. This chain links TRBV2 with TRBJ2-7; D is ambiguous. V was cut by 9 bases and J by 2 bases, with 17 bases left in between. Germline assignment: CDR1 SNHLY and CDR2 FYNNEI. The CDR3 runs to 14 residues. The CDR3 here is CASTQLDATYEQYF. In DNA, the CDR3 is TGTGCCAGTACGCAGTTGGACGCAACCTACGAGCAGTACTTC.

The chain employs TRBV28 and TRBJ2-5; no clear D gene. The CDR3 is 15 amino acids. The V end lost 6 bases, the J end lost 5 bases, and 19 bases lay between the germline ends. Per germline, CDR1 MDHEN and CDR2 SYDVKM. The CDR3 region is CASSRAPLRMETQYF. CDR3 nucleotide sequence: TGTGCCAGCAGCCGGGCCCCCCTCAGGATGGAGACCCAGTACTTC.

This clonotype was counted ten times or more. The rearrangement uses TRBV5-4 and TRBJ2-1; no clear D gene. Germline lookup yields CDR1 SGHNT and CDR2 YYREEE (reference sequence). This CDR3 has 14 amino acids. The ends were cut back, 4 bases at V and 0 bases at J, with 8 bases in the middle. In DNA form, the CDR3 reads TGTGCCAGCAGCGACAAGAGCTCCTACAATGAGCAGTTCTTC. It codes for CASSDKSSYNEQFF. The whole variable domain, remainder taken from reference TRBV5-4 and TRBJ2-1, is ETGVTQSPTHLIKTRGQQVTLRCSSQSGHNTVSWYQQALGQGPQFIFQYYREEENGRGNFPPRFSGLQFPNYSSELNVNALELDDSALYLCASSDKSSYNEQFFGPGTRLTVL.